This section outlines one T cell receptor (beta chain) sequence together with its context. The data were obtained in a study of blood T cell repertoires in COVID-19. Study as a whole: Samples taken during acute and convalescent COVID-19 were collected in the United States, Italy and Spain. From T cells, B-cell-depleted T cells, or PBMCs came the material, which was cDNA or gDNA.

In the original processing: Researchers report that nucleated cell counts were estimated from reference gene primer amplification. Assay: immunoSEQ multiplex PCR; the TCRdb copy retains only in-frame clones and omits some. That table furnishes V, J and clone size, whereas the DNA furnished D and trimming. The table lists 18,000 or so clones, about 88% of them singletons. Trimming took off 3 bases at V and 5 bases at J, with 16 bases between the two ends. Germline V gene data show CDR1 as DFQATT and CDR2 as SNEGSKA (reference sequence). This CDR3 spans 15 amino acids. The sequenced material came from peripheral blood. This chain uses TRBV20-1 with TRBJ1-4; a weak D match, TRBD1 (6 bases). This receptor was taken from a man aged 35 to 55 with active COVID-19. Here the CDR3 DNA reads TGCAGTGCTAGTAAATTCCGGACAGAAAATGAAAAACTGTTTTTT. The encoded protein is CSASKFRTENEKLFF.